This TCR beta chain derives from a study of blood T cells in healthy people across ages. It was with a sample-barcoded 5' primer and a J-beta primer mix that a second PCR of about 6 to 12 cycles was run. Each cDNA molecule was tagged by a template-switch adaptor with 12 random nucleotides. Every sample gave at least 2.5 million paired-end reads containing CDR3. MiXCR was run by TCRdb on the 5' RACE reads, yielding one entry per CDR3 protein. The sample consists of roughly 800,000 distinct CDR3 sequences, roughly 64% of them appearing once. Germline V gives CDR1 SQVTM, CDR2 ANQGSEA. The CDR3 has 14 amino acids. The ends were cut back, 4 bases at V and 7 bases at J, with 17 bases in the middle.

This chain connects TRBV29-1 to TRBJ2-1; perhaps TRBD1 as D (6 bases). The clonotype originates from a man aged 30 to 45 in good health. The sample consisted of blood. In DNA, the CDR3 is TGCAGCGTTGGCCGGGACACGATTGGGAATGAGCAGTTCTTC. Amino acids: CSVGRDTIGNEQFF.